This T cell receptor beta chain was recorded in a study of cytomegalovirus exposure and HLA in healthy donors. Overall study results and limits: The authors later linked a missense DCLRE1C variant to TCR beta V- and J-gene trimming.

Per the germline V gene, CDR1 is SNHLY and CDR2 is FYNNEI. This CDR3 is built from 15 residues. Unmatched junction bases numbered 8, after V lost 10 bases and J lost 4 bases. It was with 60 Vbeta and 13 Jbeta primers that the PCR ran. The table came from immunoSEQ multiplex PCR; TCRdb's copy has only in-frame clones and leaves some out. The sample has 200,000 or so clones; 76% are singletons. As to this clone: Its specificity is unknown.

Sequenced input: PBMCs. This chain connects TRBV2 to TRBJ2-1; 12 bases line up with TRBD2. This sequence was found in a man aged 18 to 29 in good health and CMV-seronegative. The CDR3 spells CATKRTSGMYNEQFF. For the CDR3, the DNA is TGTGCCACCAAAAGGACTAGCGGGATGTACAATGAGCAGTTCTTC. The whole variable domain, filled in from reference TRBV2 and TRBJ2-1, reads EPEVTQTPSHQVTQMGQEVILRCVPISNHLYFYWYRQILGQKVEFLVSFYNNEISEKSEIFDDQFSVERPDGSNFTLKIRSTKLEDSAMYFCATKRTSGMYNEQFFGPGTRLTVL.